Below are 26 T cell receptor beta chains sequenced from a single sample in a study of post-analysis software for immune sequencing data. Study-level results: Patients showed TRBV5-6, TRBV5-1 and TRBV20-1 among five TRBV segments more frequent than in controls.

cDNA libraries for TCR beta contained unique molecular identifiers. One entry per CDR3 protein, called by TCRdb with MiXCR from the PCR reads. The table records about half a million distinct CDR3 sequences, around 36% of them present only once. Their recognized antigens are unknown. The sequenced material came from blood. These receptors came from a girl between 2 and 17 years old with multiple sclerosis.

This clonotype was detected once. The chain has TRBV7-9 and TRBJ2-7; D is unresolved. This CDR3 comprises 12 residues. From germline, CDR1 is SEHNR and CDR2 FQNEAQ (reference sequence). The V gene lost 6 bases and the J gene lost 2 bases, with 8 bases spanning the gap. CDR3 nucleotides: TGTGCCAGCAGTTCTAATACCTACGAGCAGTACTTC. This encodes CASSSNTYEQYF.

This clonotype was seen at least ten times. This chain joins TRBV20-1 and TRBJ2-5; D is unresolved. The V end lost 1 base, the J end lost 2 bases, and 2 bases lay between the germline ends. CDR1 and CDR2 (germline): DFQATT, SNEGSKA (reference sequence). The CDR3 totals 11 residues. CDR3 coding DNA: TGCAGTGCTAGAGTGCAAGAGACCCAGTACTTC. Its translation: CSARVQETQYF.

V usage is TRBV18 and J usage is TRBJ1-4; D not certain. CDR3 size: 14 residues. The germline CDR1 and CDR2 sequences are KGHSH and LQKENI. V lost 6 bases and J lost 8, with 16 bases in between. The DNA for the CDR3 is TGTGCCAGCTCCACCGGAGGGTCGGGCGAAAAACTGTTTTTT. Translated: CASSTGGSGEKLFF.

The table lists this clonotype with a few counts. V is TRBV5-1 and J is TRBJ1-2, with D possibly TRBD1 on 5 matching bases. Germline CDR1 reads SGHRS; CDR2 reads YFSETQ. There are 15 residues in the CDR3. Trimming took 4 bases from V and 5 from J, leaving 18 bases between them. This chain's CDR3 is CASSRTGRRIYGYTF. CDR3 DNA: TGCGCCAGCAGCCGTACGGGGCGGAGGATATATGGCTACACCTTC.

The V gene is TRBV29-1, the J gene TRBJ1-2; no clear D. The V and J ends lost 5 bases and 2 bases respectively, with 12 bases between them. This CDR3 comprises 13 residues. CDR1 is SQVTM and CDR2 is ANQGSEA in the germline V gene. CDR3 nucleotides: TGCAGCGTTTATGGAGGGTTGAACTATGGCTACACCTTC. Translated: CSVYGGLNYGYTF.

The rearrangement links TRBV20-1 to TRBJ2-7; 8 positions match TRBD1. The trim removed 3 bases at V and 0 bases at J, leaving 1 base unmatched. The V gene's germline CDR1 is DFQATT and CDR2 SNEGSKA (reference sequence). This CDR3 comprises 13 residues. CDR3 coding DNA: TGCAGTGCTAGGGACAGGGCCTCCTACGAGCAGTACTTC. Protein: CSARDRASYEQYF.

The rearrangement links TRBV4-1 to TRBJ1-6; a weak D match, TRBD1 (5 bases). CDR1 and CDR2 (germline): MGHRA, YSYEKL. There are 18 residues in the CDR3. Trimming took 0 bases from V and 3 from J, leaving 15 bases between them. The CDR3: CASSQEGIQARYNSPLHF. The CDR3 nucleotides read TGCGCCAGCAGCCAAGAAGGTATACAGGCTCGCTATAATTCACCCCTCCACTTT.

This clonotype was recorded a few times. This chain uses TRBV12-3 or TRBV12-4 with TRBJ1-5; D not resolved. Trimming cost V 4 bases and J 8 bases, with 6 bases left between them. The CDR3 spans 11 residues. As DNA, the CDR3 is TGTGCCAGCAGTTCAGGAGAGCCCCAGCATTTT. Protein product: CASSSGEPQHF.

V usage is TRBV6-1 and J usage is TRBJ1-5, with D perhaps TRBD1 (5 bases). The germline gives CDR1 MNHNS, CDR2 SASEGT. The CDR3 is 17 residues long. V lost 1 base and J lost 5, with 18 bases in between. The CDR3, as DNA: TGTGCCAGCAGTGAAGAATTCGGGGCCTATGGCGATCAGCCCCAGCATTTT. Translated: CASSEEFGAYGDQPQHF.

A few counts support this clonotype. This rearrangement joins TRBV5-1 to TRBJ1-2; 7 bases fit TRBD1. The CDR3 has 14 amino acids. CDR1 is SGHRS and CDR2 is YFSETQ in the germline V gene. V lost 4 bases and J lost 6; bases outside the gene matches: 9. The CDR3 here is CASSLSQGLNGYTF. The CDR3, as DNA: TGCGCCAGCAGCCTGTCACAGGGGTTAAATGGCTACACCTTC.

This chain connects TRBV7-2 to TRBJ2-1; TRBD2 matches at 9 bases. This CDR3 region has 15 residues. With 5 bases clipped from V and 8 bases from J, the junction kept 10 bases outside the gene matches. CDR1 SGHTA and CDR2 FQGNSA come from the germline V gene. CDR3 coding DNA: TGTGCCAGCAGCCCAGGAGGCGGGAGGGTCGATGAGCAGTTCTTC. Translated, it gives CASSPGGGRVDEQFF.

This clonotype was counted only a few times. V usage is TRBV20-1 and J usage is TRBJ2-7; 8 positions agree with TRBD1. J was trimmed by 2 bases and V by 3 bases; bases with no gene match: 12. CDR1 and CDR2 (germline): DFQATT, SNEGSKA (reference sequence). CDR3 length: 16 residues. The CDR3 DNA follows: TGCAGTGCTAGGGCCCGGACAGGGTTTCACCCCTACGAGCAGTACTTC. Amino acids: CSARARTGFHPYEQYF.

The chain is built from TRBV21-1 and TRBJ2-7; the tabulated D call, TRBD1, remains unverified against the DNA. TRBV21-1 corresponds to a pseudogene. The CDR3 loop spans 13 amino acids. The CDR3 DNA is TGTGCCAGCAGCACGAGACAGCCACTCGAGCAGTACTTC. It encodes CASSTRQPLEQYF.

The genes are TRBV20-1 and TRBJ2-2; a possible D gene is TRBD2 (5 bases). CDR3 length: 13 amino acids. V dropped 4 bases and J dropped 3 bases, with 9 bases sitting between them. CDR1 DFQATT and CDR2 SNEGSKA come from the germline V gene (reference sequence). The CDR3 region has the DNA TGCAGTGCTATCAACGGGGACACCGGGGAGCTGTTTTTT. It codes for CSAINGDTGELFF.

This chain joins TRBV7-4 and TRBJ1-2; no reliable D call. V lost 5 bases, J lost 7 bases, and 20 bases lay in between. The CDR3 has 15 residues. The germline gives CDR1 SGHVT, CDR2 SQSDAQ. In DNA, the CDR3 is TGTGCCAGCAGCGCCTACTTCGATAAGTGCGCTGGCTACACCTTC. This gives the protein CASSAYFDKCAGYTF.

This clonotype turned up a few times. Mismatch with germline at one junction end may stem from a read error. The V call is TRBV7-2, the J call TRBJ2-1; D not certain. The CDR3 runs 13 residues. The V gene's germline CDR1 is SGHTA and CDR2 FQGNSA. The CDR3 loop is CANSLGSPREQFF. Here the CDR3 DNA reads TGTGCCAACAGCTTAGGTAGTCCCCGAGAGCAGTTCTTC.

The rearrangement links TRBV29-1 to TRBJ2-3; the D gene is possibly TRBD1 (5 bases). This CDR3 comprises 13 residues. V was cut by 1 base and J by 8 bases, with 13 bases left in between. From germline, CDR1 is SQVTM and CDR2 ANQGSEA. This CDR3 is CSVEVRVEGTQYF. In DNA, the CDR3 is TGCAGCGTTGAAGTCAGGGTGGAAGGTACGCAGTATTTT.

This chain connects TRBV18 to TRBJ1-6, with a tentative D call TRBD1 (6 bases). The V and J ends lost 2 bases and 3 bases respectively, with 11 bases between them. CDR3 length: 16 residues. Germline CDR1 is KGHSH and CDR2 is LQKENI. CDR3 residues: CASSPAGTFYNSPLHF. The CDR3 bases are TGTGCCAGCTCACCAGCCGGGACATTCTATAATTCACCCCTCCACTTT. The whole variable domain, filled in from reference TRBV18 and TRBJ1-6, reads NAGVMQNPRHLVRRRGQEARLRCSPMKGHSHVYWYRQLPEEGLKFMVYLQKENIIDESGMPKERFSAEFPKEGPSILRIQQVVRGDSAAYFCASSPAGTFYNSPLHFGNGTRLTVT.

In DNA form, the CDR3 reads TGTGCCAGCAGCCGTCAGACCGGGGTTGAAGCTTTCTTT. Amino acids: CASSRQTGVEAFF. The rearrangement links TRBV7-9 to TRBJ1-1; D is unresolved. Germline CDR1 is SEHNR and CDR2 is FQNEAQ (reference sequence). The ends were cut back, 5 bases at V and 7 bases at J, with 14 bases in the middle. This CDR3 contains 13 residues.

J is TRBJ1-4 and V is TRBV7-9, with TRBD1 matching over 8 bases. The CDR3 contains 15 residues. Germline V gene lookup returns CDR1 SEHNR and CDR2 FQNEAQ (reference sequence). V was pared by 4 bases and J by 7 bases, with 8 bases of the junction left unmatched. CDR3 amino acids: CASSSNTGGGEKLFF. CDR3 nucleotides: TGTGCCAGCAGCTCAAACACAGGGGGTGGTGAAAAACTGTTTTTT.

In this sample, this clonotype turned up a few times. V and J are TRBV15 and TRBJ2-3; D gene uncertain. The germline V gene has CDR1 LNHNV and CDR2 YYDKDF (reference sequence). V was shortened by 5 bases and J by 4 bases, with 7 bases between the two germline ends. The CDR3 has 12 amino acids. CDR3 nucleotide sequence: TGTGCCACCAGCCTGAAGCCAGATACGCAGTATTTT. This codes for CATSLKPDTQYF. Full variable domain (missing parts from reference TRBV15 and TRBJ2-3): DAMVIQNPRYQVTQFGKPVTLSCSQTLNHNVMYWYQQKSSQAPKLLFHYYDKDFNNEADTPDNFQSRRPNTSFCFLDIRSPGLGDTAMYLCATSLKPDTQYFGPGTRLTVL.

The chain's CDR3 is CAIRDNTEAFF. The CDR3 nucleotides are TGTGCCATCAGAGATAACACTGAAGCTTTCTTT. This chain joins TRBV10-3 and TRBJ1-1, with D hard to call. Germline loops: CDR1 ENHRY, CDR2 SYGVKD. The CDR3 totals 11 residues. Trimming shortened V by 6 bases and J by 2 bases, and 4 bases separated the two germline ends.

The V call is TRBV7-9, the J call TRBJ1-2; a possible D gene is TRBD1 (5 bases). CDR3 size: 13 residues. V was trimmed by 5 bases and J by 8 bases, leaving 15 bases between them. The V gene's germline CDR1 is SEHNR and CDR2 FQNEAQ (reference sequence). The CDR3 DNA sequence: TGTGCCAGCAGCGAGACTGACTCAGGGGGCTACACCTTC. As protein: CASSETDSGGYTF.

CDR3 sequence: CASSSGPGQGLGYTF. CDR3 DNA sequence: TGTGCCAGCAGCTCAGGGCCCGGACAGGGTCTTGGCTACACCTTC. The gene calls are TRBV28 and TRBJ1-2, with 8 bases aligning to TRBD1. This CDR3 has 15 residues. Trimming cost V 6 bases and J 7 bases; bases outside gene matches: 13. Germline-derived CDR1 and CDR2 are MDHEN and SYDVKM.

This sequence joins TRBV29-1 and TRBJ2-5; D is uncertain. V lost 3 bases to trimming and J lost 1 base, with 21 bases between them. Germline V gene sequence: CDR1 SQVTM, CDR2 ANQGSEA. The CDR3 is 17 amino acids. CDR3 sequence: CSVELRNVVGFQETQYF. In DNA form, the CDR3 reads TGCAGCGTTGAGCTGCGAAATGTAGTGGGATTCCAAGAGACCCAGTACTTC.

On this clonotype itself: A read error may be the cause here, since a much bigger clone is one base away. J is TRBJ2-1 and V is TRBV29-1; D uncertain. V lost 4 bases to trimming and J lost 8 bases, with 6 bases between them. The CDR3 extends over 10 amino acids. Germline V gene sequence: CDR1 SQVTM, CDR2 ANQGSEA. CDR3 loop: CSVGYDEQFF. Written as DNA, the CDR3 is TGCAGCGTTGGATATGATGAGCAGTTCTTC.